What follows are 28 T cell receptor beta chains derived from one specimen sequenced in a study of human T cells and chemical hapten exposure. TCRdb reprocessed the RACE reads via MiXCR and lists one record per CDR3 protein. The table lists 95,000 or so distinct CDR3 sequences, about 10% of them singletons, with less than 2.5% in the top ten. Described time point: patch test 1, 2 weeks after DPC sensitization. Treatment in this sample: therapeutic diphenylcyclopropenone sensitization with weekly scalp DPC. The material sequenced was whole blood, taken in connection with sensitization to the hapten diphenylcyclopropenone (DPC). Receptors originate from a man aged 35 to 55 with alopecia areata. Some clones in this sample may be carry-over from other donors' samples.

This clonotype occurred a few times. The V gene is TRBV5-6, the J gene TRBJ2-7; TRBD2 agrees at 13 bases. The CDR3 loop spans 17 amino acids. Trimming at V came to 2 bases and at J to 1 base, leaving 6 bases not matched to a gene. The germline CDR1 and CDR2 sequences are SGHDT and YYEEEE. The CDR3 sequence is CASSFLGLAGKSYEQYF. The CDR3 region has the DNA TGTGCCAGCAGCTTCTTGGGACTAGCGGGAAAATCCTACGAGCAGTACTTC.

The chain uses TRBV30 and TRBJ1-5, with D possibly being TRBD1 (6 bases). The CDR3 covers 13 residues. Germline-derived CDR1 and CDR2 are GTSNPN and SVGIG (reference sequence). Trimming removed 3 bases at V and 3 bases at J, with 9 bases between. The CDR3 DNA follows: TGTGCCTGGAGAGGGGGACCCAATCAGCCCCAGCATTTT. Translation gives CAWRGGPNQPQHF.

This clonotype was recorded a few times. This sequence joins TRBV6-1 and TRBJ2-7; 8 bases are a match to TRBD1. V was clipped by 6 bases and J by 5 bases; unmatched bases: 6. From germline, CDR1 is MNHNS and CDR2 SASEGT. The CDR3 totals 13 residues. This chain's CDR3 is CASSDRGGDEQYV. In nucleotides, the CDR3 is TGTGCCAGCAGCGACAGGGGCGGCGACGAGCAGTACGTC.

This clonotype was counted only a few times. This chain joins TRBV27 and TRBJ1-5; the D is unclear. This CDR3 region has 14 residues. Germline-derived CDR1 and CDR2 are MNHEY and SMNVEV (reference sequence). V was pared by 6 bases and J by 0 bases, with 9 bases between. Here the CDR3 DNA reads TGTGCCAGCAGCTTAGAGAGTAGCAATCAGCCCCAGCATTTT. Translation: CASSLESSNQPQHF.

This clonotype has a handful of counts. V and J are TRBV6-2 or TRBV6-3 and TRBJ2-1; D is unclear. V was shortened by 5 bases and J by 1 base, with 12 bases between the two germline ends. This CDR3 region has 15 residues. Germline CDR1 MNHEY, CDR2 SVGEGT. The CDR3 DNA sequence: TGTGCCAGCAGTCGGGCGACTCATTCCTACAATGAGCAGTTCTTC. This sequence encodes CASSRATHSYNEQFF.

This clonotype has only a few counts. The chain links TRBV12-3 or TRBV12-4 to TRBJ2-7; weak D call: TRBD1 (7 bases). CDR3 length equals 13 residues. Trimming stripped 3 bases from V and 6 bases from J, with 12 bases between. The CDR3 region has the DNA TGTGCCAGCAGTTTCAACAGGGGAGGCGAGCAGTACGTC. Translating gives CASSFNRGGEQYV.

This clonotype was seen a single time. The chain carries TRBV6-5 and TRBJ2-3; either TRBD1 or TRBD2 may fit D (5 bases each). The V end lost 2 bases, the J end lost 4 bases, and 16 bases lay between the germline ends. The germline V gene has CDR1 MNHEY and CDR2 SVGAGI. The CDR3 is 16 amino acids. CDR3 bases: TGTGCCAGCAGTTACGGTATTGGGGGAGTCGCAGATACGCAGTATTTT. It is translated as CASSYGIGGVADTQYF.

The chain couples TRBV12-3 or TRBV12-4 to TRBJ2-7; 8 nucleotides align to TRBD2. The CDR3 is made up of 14 amino acids. Losses at the gene ends were 6 bases for V and 6 bases for J; bases not matched to a gene: 10. The CDR3 spells CASSPQAGVSEQYF. In nucleotides, the CDR3 is TGTGCCAGCAGCCCCCAAGCGGGAGTATCCGAGCAGTACTTC.

V usage is TRBV30 and J usage is TRBJ1-1; D call uncertain. The V end lost 0 bases, the J end lost 11 bases, and 13 bases lay between the germline ends. Looked up from germline, CDR1 is GTSNPN and CDR2 is SVGIG (reference sequence). This CDR3 spans 12 amino acids. The CDR3, as DNA: TGTGCCTGGAGTGTCCCCGGCGGAGGGGCTTTCTTT. It specifies CAWSVPGGGAFF.

This clonotype was picked up a small number of times. The rearrangement joins TRBV18 to TRBJ1-3; tentatively, D is TRBD1 (5 bases). Germline-derived CDR1 and CDR2 are KGHSH and LQKENI. This CDR3 comprises 15 residues. The V end was cut by 2 bases, the J end by 0 bases, with 8 bases between. CDR3 DNA: TGTGCCAGCTCACCAAAGGGGTACTCTGGAAACACCATATATTTT. Translation: CASSPKGYSGNTIYF.

This clonotype has a handful of counts. The chain joins TRBV4-2 to TRBJ1-4; D unresolved. The CDR3 runs to 14 residues. Germline V gene data show CDR1 as LGHNA and CDR2 as YNFKEQ. V lost 0 bases and J 8 bases, leaving 10 bases between the germline ends. The CDR3 sequence: CASSQEGASEKLFF. CDR3 bases: TGTGCCAGCAGCCAAGAAGGTGCATCGGAAAAACTGTTTTTT.

This clonotype was observed a handful of times. This chain links TRBV20-1 with TRBJ2-3, with 7 bases matching TRBD2. CDR3 length equals 14 residues. With 5 bases clipped from V and 0 bases from J, the junction kept 5 bases outside the gene matches. From germline, CDR1 is DFQATT and CDR2 SNEGSKA (reference sequence). The CDR3 sequence: CSAVLSGSTDTQYF. DNA of the CDR3: TGCAGTGCTGTTCTTAGCGGGAGCACAGATACGCAGTATTTT.

In this sample, this clonotype turned up a few times. The gene calls are TRBV29-1 and TRBJ2-5; D is ambiguous. V was pared by 3 bases and J by 5 bases, with 10 bases between. This CDR3 region has 12 residues. The germline V gene has CDR1 SQVTM and CDR2 ANQGSEA. The CDR3 nucleotides read TGCAGCGTTGATTTGCAGACGGAGACCCAGTACTTC. Its translation is CSVDLQTETQYF.

The sample holds a few counts of this clonotype. A read error may explain this, as a much larger clone is one base away. The V call is TRBV10-3, the J call TRBJ1-5, with D uncertain. CDR1 is ENHRY and CDR2 is SYGVKD in the germline V gene. The CDR3 sequence is 14 residues long. CDR3 sequence reads: CAISERLGFQSQHF. As DNA, the CDR3 is TGTGCCATCAGTGAGAGACTGGGGTTTCAGTCCCAGCATTTT.

This clonotype has a handful of counts. The V call is TRBV7-9, the J call TRBJ2-4; D gene ambiguous. The CDR3 sequence is 14 residues long. The germline gives CDR1 SEHNR, CDR2 FQNEAQ (reference sequence). The germline V and J ends were trimmed by 3 bases and 0 bases, with 6 bases remaining between them. The CDR3 is CASSFTEAKNIQYF. The CDR3 region has the DNA TGTGCCAGCAGCTTTACAGAAGCCAAAAACATTCAGTACTTC.

This clonotype was observed once. This sequence joins TRBV6-6 and TRBJ2-7; TRBD2 is a possible D gene (5 bases). Germline lookup yields CDR1 MNHNY and CDR2 SVGAGI (reference sequence). The CDR3 runs 15 residues. Deletions cut 2 bases from V and 0 bases from J, with 11 bases between. The CDR3 spells CASSYVGSTSYEQYF. The CDR3 DNA reads TGTGCCAGCAGTTACGTGGGGAGTACCTCCTACGAGCAGTACTTC.

The chain has TRBV12-3 or TRBV12-4 and TRBJ2-3, with 10 nucleotides matching TRBD2. After removal of 6 bases from V and 6 bases from J, the junction contained 15 bases not matched to a gene. This CDR3 is built from 17 residues. CDR3 DNA: TGTGCCAGCAGCCGATGGACTAGCGGAACCGTCTTGGATACGCAGTATTTT. Translation: CASSRWTSGTVLDTQYF.

The chain recombines TRBV4-1 with TRBJ2-7; TRBD2 aligns across 11 bases. Germline CDR1 reads MGHRA; CDR2 reads YSYEKL. The CDR3 covers 17 residues. The junction had 7 bases not matched to a gene; V was cut back by 3 bases and J by 0 bases. The CDR3 is CASSHAAGLADSYEQYV. The CDR3 DNA reads TGCGCCAGCAGCCACGCCGCGGGACTAGCGGACTCCTACGAGCAGTACGTC.

The V gene is TRBV5-1, the J gene TRBJ2-1; a weak D match, TRBD1 (5 bases). Trimming removed 4 bases at V and 6 bases at J, with 14 bases between. This CDR3 has 14 residues. CDR1 is SGHRS and CDR2 is YFSETQ in the germline V gene. CDR3 nucleotides: TGCGCCAGCAGCCAGTCAGGGCCTTTCAATGAGCAGTTCTTC. The encoded protein is CASSQSGPFNEQFF.

The chain links TRBV19 to TRBJ1-2; 8 positions match TRBD1. Germline CDR1 is LNHDA and CDR2 is SQIVND (reference sequence). CDR3 length equals 14 residues. V shed 4 bases and J 4 bases; nucleotides not matched to a gene: 5. The chain's CDR3 is CASSRAGGGYGYTF. CDR3 DNA sequence: TGTGCCAGTAGTAGGGCAGGGGGCGGCTATGGCTACACCTTC.

This clonotype was detected many times. This rearrangement joins TRBV28 to TRBJ2-4; 8 nucleotides agree with TRBD2. The CDR3 loop spans 14 amino acids. Trimming removed 6 bases from V and 1 base from J; junction bases left unmatched: 2. The V gene's germline CDR1 is MDHEN and CDR2 SYDVKM. The CDR3 loop reads CASSGGVAKNIQYF. CDR3 sequence (DNA): TGTGCCAGCAGCGGGGGGGTGGCCAAAAACATTCAGTACTTC.

The chain has TRBV6-1 and TRBJ1-6, with D possibly matching TRBD1 (5 bases). Between the trimmed V and J ends, which lost 2 bases and 8 bases, there was a span of 16 bases. The CDR3 runs to 16 residues. The V gene's germline CDR1 is MNHNS and CDR2 SASEGT. CDR3: CASSEPAGAYDSPLHF. The CDR3 DNA is TGTGCCAGCAGTGAACCCGCCGGGGCGTATGATTCACCCCTCCACTTT.

This clonotype showed up many times. This chain links TRBV12-3 or TRBV12-4 with TRBJ1-3, with D unresolved. The CDR3 spans 15 residues. Deletions cut 5 bases from V and 0 bases from J, with 11 bases between. CDR3 in DNA: TGTGCCAGCAGTACCCGACGGAGCTCTGGAAACACCATATATTTT. Translation: CASSTRRSSGNTIYF.

This clonotype occurred a few times. The rearrangement links TRBV6-2 or TRBV6-3 to TRBJ2-7; the match to TRBD2 covers 13 bases. Germline CDR1 reads MNHEY; CDR2 reads SVGEGT. The CDR3 loop spans 15 amino acids. V was pared by 7 bases and J by 7 bases, with 10 bases of the junction left unmatched. As DNA, the CDR3 is TGTGCCAGCACCATGACACTAGCGGGAGGGCGGGAGCAGTACTTC. Translating gives CASTMTLAGGREQYF.

This clonotype was observed at least ten times. V gene TRBV20-1 combines with J gene TRBJ1-2; the match to TRBD1 covers 7 bases. The V gene's germline CDR1 is DFQATT and CDR2 SNEGSKA (reference sequence). V lost 2 bases and J lost 5; bases outside the gene matches: 8. The CDR3 covers 14 residues. DNA for the CDR3: TGCAGTGCTAGATCCAGGGAGGGGGCTTATGGCTACACCTTC. Protein sequence: CSARSREGAYGYTF.

A few counts support this clonotype. This sequence joins TRBV7-3 and TRBJ2-1; 8 bases are shared with TRBD1. Per the germline V gene, CDR1 is SGHTA and CDR2 is FQGTGA. The CDR3 is made up of 15 amino acids. V shed 5 bases, J shed 4 bases, and the junction held 7 bases outside the gene matches. CDR3 sequence (DNA): TGTGCCAGCAGCCGGGCGGGACAGGTATACAATGAGCAGTTCTTC. It codes for CASSRAGQVYNEQFF.

This clonotype was seen many times. The chain joins TRBV7-2 to TRBJ1-5; D possibly corresponds to TRBD1 (6 bases). Trimming took off 1 base at V and 7 bases at J, with 11 bases between the two ends. CDR3 size: 14 residues. Germline CDR1 SGHTA, CDR2 FQGNSA. The DNA for the CDR3 is TGTGCCAGCAGCTTAGGGGGGCAGGGCCAGCCCCAGCATTTT. Its translation is CASSLGGQGQPQHF.

The chain employs TRBV5-1 and TRBJ2-1; TRBD2 aligns across 10 bases. The CDR3 extends over 17 amino acids. The V segment lost 0 bases and the J segment 7 bases; nucleotides outside the gene matches: 10. The germline gives CDR1 SGHRS, CDR2 YFSETQ. The CDR3 sequence: CASSLAPSGSARNEQFF. The CDR3 coding sequence is TGCGCCAGCAGCTTGGCTCCTAGCGGGAGTGCTCGGAATGAGCAGTTCTTC.